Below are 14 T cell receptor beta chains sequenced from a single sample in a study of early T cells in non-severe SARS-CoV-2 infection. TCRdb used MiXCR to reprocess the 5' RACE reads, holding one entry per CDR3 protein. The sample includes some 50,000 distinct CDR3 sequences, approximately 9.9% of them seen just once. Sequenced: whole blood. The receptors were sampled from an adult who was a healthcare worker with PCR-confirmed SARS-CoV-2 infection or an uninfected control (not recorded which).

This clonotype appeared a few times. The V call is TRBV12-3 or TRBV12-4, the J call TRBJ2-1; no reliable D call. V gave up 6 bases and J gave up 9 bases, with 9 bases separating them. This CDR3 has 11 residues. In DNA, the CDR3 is TGTGCCAGCAGCAGTCCGGGTGAGCAGTTCTTC. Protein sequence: CASSSPGEQFF.

The CDR3 nucleotides are TGCAGCTCCTCCGGGACTTTTACCCCCTCCTACAATGAGCAGTTCTTC. Translation: CSSSGTFTPSYNEQFF. The J gene is TRBJ2-1, the V gene TRBV29-1, with a tentative D call TRBD2 (6 bases). Looked up from germline, CDR1 is SQVTM and CDR2 is ANQGSEA. This CDR3 comprises 16 residues. V lost 8 bases to trimming and J lost 0 bases, with 20 bases between them.

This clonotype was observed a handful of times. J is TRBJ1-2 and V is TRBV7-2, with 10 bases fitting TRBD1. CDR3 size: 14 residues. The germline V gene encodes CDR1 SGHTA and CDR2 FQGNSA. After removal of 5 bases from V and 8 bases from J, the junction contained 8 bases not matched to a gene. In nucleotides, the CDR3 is TGTGCCAGCAGCACAGGGACAGGGGATGTGGGCTACACCTTC. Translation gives CASSTGTGDVGYTF.

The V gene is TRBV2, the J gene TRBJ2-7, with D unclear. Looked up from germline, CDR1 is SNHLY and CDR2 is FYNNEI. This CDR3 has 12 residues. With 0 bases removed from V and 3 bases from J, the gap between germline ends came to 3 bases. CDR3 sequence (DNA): TGTGCCAGCAGTGAAGCGAGCTACGAGCAGTACTTC. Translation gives CASSEASYEQYF.

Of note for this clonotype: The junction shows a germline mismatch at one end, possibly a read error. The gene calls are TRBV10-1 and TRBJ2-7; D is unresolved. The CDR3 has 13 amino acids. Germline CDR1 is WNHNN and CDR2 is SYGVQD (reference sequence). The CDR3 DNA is TGCGCCAGCAGTGAGAGCGTGGGCTACGAGCAGCACTTC. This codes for CASSESVGYEQHF.

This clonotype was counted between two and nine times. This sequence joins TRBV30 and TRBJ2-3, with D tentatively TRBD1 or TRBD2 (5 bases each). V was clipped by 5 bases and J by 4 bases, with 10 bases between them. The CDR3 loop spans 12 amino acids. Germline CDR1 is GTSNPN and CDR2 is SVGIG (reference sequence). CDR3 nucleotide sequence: TGTGCCTGGCGGGGCGACGCAGATACGCAGTATTTT. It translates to CAWRGDADTQYF.

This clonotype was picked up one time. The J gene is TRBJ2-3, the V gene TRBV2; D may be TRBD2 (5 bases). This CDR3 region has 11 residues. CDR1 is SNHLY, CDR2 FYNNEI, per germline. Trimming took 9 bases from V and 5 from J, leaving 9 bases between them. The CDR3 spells CASLAGDTQYF. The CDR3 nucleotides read TGTGCCAGTCTAGCTGGAGATACGCAGTATTTT.

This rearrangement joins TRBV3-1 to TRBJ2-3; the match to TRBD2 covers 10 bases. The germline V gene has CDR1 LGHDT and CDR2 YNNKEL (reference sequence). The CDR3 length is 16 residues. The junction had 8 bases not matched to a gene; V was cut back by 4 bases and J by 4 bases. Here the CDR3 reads CASSRLAGGPADTQYF. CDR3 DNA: TGTGCCAGCAGCCGTTTAGCGGGGGGCCCGGCAGATACGCAGTATTTT.

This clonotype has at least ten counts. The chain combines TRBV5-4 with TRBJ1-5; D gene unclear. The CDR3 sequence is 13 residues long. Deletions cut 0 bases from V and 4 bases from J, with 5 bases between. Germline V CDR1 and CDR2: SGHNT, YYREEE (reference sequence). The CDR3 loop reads CASSLDLNQPQHF. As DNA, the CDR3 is TGTGCCAGCAGCTTGGACCTTAATCAGCCCCAGCATTTT.

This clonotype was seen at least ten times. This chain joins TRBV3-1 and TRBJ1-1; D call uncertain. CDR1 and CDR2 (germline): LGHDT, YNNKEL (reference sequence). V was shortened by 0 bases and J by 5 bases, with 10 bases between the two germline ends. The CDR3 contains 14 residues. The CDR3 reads CASSQEVGWTEAFF. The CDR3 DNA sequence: TGTGCCAGCAGCCAAGAAGTAGGTTGGACTGAAGCTTTCTTT.

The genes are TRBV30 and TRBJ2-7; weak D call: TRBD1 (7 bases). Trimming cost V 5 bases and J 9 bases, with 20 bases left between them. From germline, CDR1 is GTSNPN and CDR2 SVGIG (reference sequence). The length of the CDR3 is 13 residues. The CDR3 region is CAWGGGQARGQYF. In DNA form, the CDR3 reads TGTGCCTGGGGGGGAGGACAGGCCCGGGGGCAGTACTTC.

This CDR3 reads CASSAGPPQFF. Written as DNA, the CDR3 is TGTGCCAGCAGCGCCGGGCCCCCGCAGTTCTTC. The V and J genes are TRBV13 and TRBJ2-1; D is uncertain. CDR3 length: 11 residues. V dropped 5 bases and J dropped 12 bases, with 11 bases sitting between them. From germline, CDR1 is PRHDT and CDR2 FYEKMQ (reference sequence).

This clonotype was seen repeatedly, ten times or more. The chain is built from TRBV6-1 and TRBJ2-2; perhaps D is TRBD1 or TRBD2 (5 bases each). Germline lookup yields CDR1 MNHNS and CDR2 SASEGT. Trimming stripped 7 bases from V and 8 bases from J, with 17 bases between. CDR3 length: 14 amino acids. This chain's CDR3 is CASTGDPVLGELFF. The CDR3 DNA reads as TGTGCCAGCACTGGGGACCCAGTGTTAGGGGAGCTGTTTTTT.

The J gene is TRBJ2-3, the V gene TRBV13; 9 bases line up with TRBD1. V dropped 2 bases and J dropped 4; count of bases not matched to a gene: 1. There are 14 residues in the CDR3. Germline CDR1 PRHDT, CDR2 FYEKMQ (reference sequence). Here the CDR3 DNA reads TGTGCCAGCAGCTTACGACAGGGGGCAGATACGCAGTATTTT. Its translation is CASSLRQGADTQYF. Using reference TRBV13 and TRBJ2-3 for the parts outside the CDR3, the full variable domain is AAGVIQSPRHLIKEKRETATLKCYPIPRHDTVYWYQQGPGQDPQFLISFYEKMQSDKGSIPDRFSAQQFSDYHSELNMSSLELGDSALYFCASSLRQGADTQYFGPGTRLTVL.